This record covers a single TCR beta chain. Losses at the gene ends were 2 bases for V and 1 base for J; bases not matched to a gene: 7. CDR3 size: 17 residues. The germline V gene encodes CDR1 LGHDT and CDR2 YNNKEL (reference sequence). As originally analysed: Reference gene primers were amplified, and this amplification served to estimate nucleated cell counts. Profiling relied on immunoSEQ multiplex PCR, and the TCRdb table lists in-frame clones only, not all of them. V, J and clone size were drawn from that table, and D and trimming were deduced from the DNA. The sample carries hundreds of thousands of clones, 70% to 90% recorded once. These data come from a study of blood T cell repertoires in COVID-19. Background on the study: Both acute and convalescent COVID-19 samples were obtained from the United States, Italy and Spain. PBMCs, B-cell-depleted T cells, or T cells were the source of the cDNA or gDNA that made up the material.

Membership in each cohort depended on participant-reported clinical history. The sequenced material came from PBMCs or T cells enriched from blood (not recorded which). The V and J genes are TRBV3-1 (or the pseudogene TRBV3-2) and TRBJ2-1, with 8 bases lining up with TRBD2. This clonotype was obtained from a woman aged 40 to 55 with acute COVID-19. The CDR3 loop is CASSQKTLAASYNEQFF. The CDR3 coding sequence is TGTGCCAGCAGCCAAAAAACACTAGCGGCTTCCTACAATGAGCAGTTCTTC.